The 19 T cell receptor beta chains given below trace back to one sample, sequenced in a study of T cells in Graves' hyperthyroidism and ophthalmopathy. Using RNA transcripts as the source, TCR beta CDR3 regions were amplified. The TCR CDR3 first-round RT-PCR relied on the HTBI primer set. TCRdb used MiXCR to reprocess the multiplex PCR reads, holding one entry per CDR3 protein. Of almost 600,000 distinct CDR3 sequences listed, approximately 15% are singletons. Material for sequencing was blood. The receptors originated from a woman aged 25 to 45 with Graves' hyperthyroidism that later progressed to Graves' ophthalmopathy.

This clonotype was found many times. The chain couples TRBV20-1 to TRBJ2-5; tentative D call: TRBD1 (6 bases). V lost 5 bases, J lost 5 bases, and 15 bases lay in between. Germline values: CDR1 DFQATT, CDR2 SNEGSKA (reference sequence). The CDR3 has 13 amino acids. The CDR3 is CSAVTGSVETQYF. As DNA, the CDR3 is TGCAGTGCTGTTACAGGGTCCGTCGAGACCCAGTACTTC.

This clonotype was found many times. This chain connects TRBV2 to TRBJ2-7, with a tentative D call TRBD1 (6 bases). Germline V gene lookup returns CDR1 SNHLY and CDR2 FYNNEI. The V end lost 7 bases, the J end lost 5 bases, and 15 bases lay between the germline ends. The CDR3 contains 13 residues. The CDR3, as DNA: TGTGCCAGCACCCAAGGGGGTAGGGACGAGCAGTACTTC. Its translation is CASTQGGRDEQYF.

V gene TRBV28 combines with J gene TRBJ2-3; D may be TRBD1 or TRBD2 (5 bases each). Germline V CDR1 and CDR2: MDHEN, SYDVKM. The CDR3 has 16 amino acids. V lost 5 bases and J lost 0, with 15 bases in between. CDR3: CASSPGTATSTDTQYF. CDR3 bases: TGTGCCAGCAGTCCCGGGACGGCTACTAGCACAGATACGCAGTATTTT.

This clonotype was recorded many times. The chain uses TRBV20-1 and TRBJ1-4; possible D gene TRBD1, 6 bases. V dropped 7 bases and J dropped 3 bases, with 15 bases sitting between them. Germline V CDR1 and CDR2: DFQATT, SNEGSKA (reference sequence). This CDR3 is built from 14 residues. The CDR3 sequence: CSGEGGSANEKLFF. In DNA, the CDR3 is TGCAGTGGTGAGGGGGGATCGGCTAATGAAAAACTGTTTTTT.

The sample holds many counts of this clonotype. V usage is TRBV12-5 and J usage is TRBJ1-4, with 7 bases aligning to TRBD1. Germline V gene sequence: CDR1 LGHNT, CDR2 FRNRAP. The V gene end was trimmed by 0 bases and the J gene end by 3 bases; junction bases not matched to a gene: 4. The CDR3 sequence is 16 residues long. CDR3 residues: CASGLVEGAANEKLFF. In nucleotides, the CDR3 is TGTGCTAGTGGTTTGGTAGAGGGGGCGGCTAATGAAAAACTGTTTTTT.

This sequence joins TRBV15 and TRBJ2-4, with 11 bases identical to TRBD2. After removal of 5 bases from V and 6 bases from J, the junction contained 6 bases not matched to a gene. The CDR3 extends over 15 amino acids. Germline V gene sequence: CDR1 LNHNV, CDR2 YYDKDF (reference sequence). In DNA, the CDR3 is TGTGCCACCAGCCTTCTAACTAGCGGGGGAAACATTCAGTACTTC. Protein product: CATSLLTSGGNIQYF.

The chain couples TRBV10-3 to TRBJ2-2, with TRBD2 identical over 9 bases. Trimming at V came to 8 bases and at J to 4 bases, leaving 14 bases not matched to a gene. This CDR3 comprises 17 residues. From germline, CDR1 is ENHRY and CDR2 SYGVKD. This CDR3 reads CAIGFSSSGAFTGELFF. Written as DNA, the CDR3 is TGTGCCATCGGGTTTTCCTCTAGCGGGGCCTTCACCGGGGAGCTGTTTTTT.

This clonotype was counted a few times. The chain employs TRBV29-1 and TRBJ1-1; D unclear. CDR3 size: 13 residues. The germline V gene encodes CDR1 SQVTM and CDR2 ANQGSEA. V lost 2 bases and J lost 4, with 11 bases in between. CDR3: CSVERETSTEAFF. In DNA form, the CDR3 reads TGCAGCGTTGAACGGGAGACGAGCACTGAAGCTTTCTTT.

Many counts were recorded for this clonotype. This sequence joins TRBV14 and TRBJ2-2, with a weak D call TRBD2 (6 bases). The CDR3 is 15 residues long. V lost 4 bases, J lost 4 bases, and 13 bases lay in between. Per germline, CDR1 SGHDN and CDR2 FVKESK. Here the CDR3 reads CASSPLRESTGELFF. The CDR3 DNA reads TGTGCCAGCAGCCCCCTTCGGGAGAGCACCGGGGAGCTGTTTTTT.

This clonotype was seen ten or more times. The chain combines TRBV14 with TRBJ2-1; weak D call: TRBD2 (5 bases). V lost 0 bases to trimming and J lost 0 bases, with 9 bases between them. Germline V gene data show CDR1 as SGHDN and CDR2 as FVKESK. The CDR3 runs to 16 residues. CDR3 bases: TGTGCCAGCAGCCAAGAGGAGGAGAGCTCCTACAATGAGCAGTTCTTC. Amino acids: CASSQEEESSYNEQFF.

This clonotype was detected ten times or more. The J gene is TRBJ2-1, the V gene TRBV12-3 or TRBV12-4, with 7 bases identical to TRBD2. This CDR3 has 15 amino acids. CDR3 amino acids: CGYGRAGEFYNEQFF. The CDR3 DNA reads as TGTGGGTATGGGCGGGCGGGAGAGTTCTACAATGAGCAGTTCTTC.

This clonotype has ten or more counts. J is TRBJ2-1 and V is TRBV12-3 or TRBV12-4; D may be TRBD1 (6 bases). The CDR3 has 15 amino acids. The V end lost 2 bases, the J end lost 9 bases, and 17 bases lay between the germline ends. The CDR3 protein is CASSLPLDQGREQFF. As DNA, the CDR3 is TGTGCCAGCAGTTTACCACTAGACCAGGGGCGTGAGCAGTTCTTC.

There are many counts of this clonotype. The CDR3 sequence is CASSFTDSLEAFF. CDR3 coding DNA: TGTGCCAGCAGTTTCACTGACAGTCTTGAAGCTTTCTTT. This chain links TRBV27 with TRBJ1-1; tentatively, D is TRBD1 (5 bases). Trimming removed 3 bases at V and 7 bases at J, with 12 bases between. Germline V CDR1 and CDR2: MNHEY, SMNVEV (reference sequence). The CDR3 spans 13 residues.

This clonotype was counted at least ten times. The rearrangement links TRBV28 to TRBJ2-1; TRBD2 is a possible D gene (6 bases). This CDR3 region has 15 residues. V gave up 2 bases and J gave up 8 bases, with 16 bases separating them. Germline V gene lookup returns CDR1 MDHEN and CDR2 SYDVKM. The CDR3: CASSLQGGASDEQFF. The DNA of the CDR3 is TGTGCCAGCAGTTTACAAGGAGGGGCAAGCGATGAGCAGTTCTTC.

This clonotype was recorded a few times. The chain links TRBV18 to TRBJ1-6; D not resolved. The V end was cut by 1 base, the J end by 7 bases, with 14 bases between. Germline CDR1 KGHSH, CDR2 LQKENI. The CDR3 extends over 16 amino acids. The CDR3 DNA is TGTGCCAGCTCACCACTAAGCCACAGCGAAAATTCACCCCTCCACTTT. Translation gives CASSPLSHSENSPLHF.

This clonotype has a handful of counts. The junction differs from germline at one of its ends, possibly a read error. The rearrangement uses TRBV2 and TRBJ1-5; no clear D. CDR1 is SNHLY, CDR2 FYNNEI, per germline. The CDR3 runs to 13 residues. The CDR3 coding sequence is TGTGTCAGCAGTGAAGGGATTAATCAGCCCCAGCATTTT. Residues: CVSSEGINQPQHF.

This clonotype was observed at least ten times. V usage is TRBV7-2 and J usage is TRBJ2-1, with D perhaps TRBD2 (5 bases). The CDR3 sequence is 15 residues long. Trimming removed 5 bases from V and 6 bases from J, with 17 bases in between. Germline-derived CDR1 and CDR2 are SGHTA and FQGNSA. CDR3 sequence: CASSTIARATNEQFF. The CDR3, as DNA: TGTGCCAGCAGCACTATAGCGCGAGCTACCAATGAGCAGTTCTTC.

This clonotype has at least ten counts. Written as DNA, the CDR3 is TGTGCCAGCAGTTCGCGCTCCAGAACTGGGAACAATGAGCAGTTCTTC. This sequence encodes CASSSRSRTGNNEQFF. The rearrangement uses TRBV6-2 or TRBV6-3 and TRBJ2-1; D unresolved. The CDR3 spans 16 residues. Per the germline V gene, CDR1 is MNHEY and CDR2 is SVGEGT. The V end was cut by 4 bases, the J end by 5 bases, with 18 bases between.

The CDR3 protein is CASGPPRGLTGELFF. The CDR3 bases are TGTGCTAGTGGTCCCCCCAGGGGCCTCACCGGGGAGCTGTTTTTT. The rearrangement uses TRBV12-5 and TRBJ2-2, with TRBD1 as a possible D gene (6 bases). Germline CDR1 is LGHNT and CDR2 is FRNRAP. Trimming left V 5 bases short and J 4 bases short, with 14 bases between. The CDR3 totals 15 residues. The variable domain in full, with the rest retrieved from reference TRBV12-5 and TRBJ2-2, is DARVTQTPRHKVTEMGQEVTMRCQPILGHNTVFWYRQTMMQGLELLAYFRNRAPLDDSGMPKDRFSAEMPDATLATLKIQPSEPRDSAVYFCASGPPRGLTGELFFGEGSRLTVL.